The rows below give T cell receptor beta chains drawn from one sample of a study of cytomegalovirus exposure and HLA in healthy donors. Clones were read by immunoSEQ multiplex PCR, and TCRdb kept only the in-frame ones, dropping some. The table lists around 300,000 clones, around 85% of them singletons. Sequencing was performed on PBMCs. Receptors were obtained from a woman under 30 in good health and CMV-seronegative. The CDR3 runs from the conserved cysteine through the conserved F or W. A D gene is named only where the DNA matches it firmly. Clone size, where shown, is once, few, many, or a class for clones that have expanded.

clone size: NA; V gene: TRBV7-2; D gene: TRBD1; J gene: TRBJ1-2; CDR3 protein: CASSSRQGIDYGYTF; CDR3 DNA: TGTGCCAGCAGCTCTAGACAGGGAATAGACTATGGCTACACCTTC
clone size: NA; V gene: TRBV7-2; D gene: TRBD1; J gene: TRBJ1-5; CDR3 protein: CASSQGTASQVAPQHF; CDR3 DNA: TGTGCCAGCAGCCAGGGGACAGCATCTCAAGTAGCGCCCCAGCATTTT
clone size: NA; V gene: TRBV7-9; D gene: NA; J gene: TRBJ2-6; CDR3 protein: CASSFRHPGANVLTF; CDR3 DNA: TGTGCCAGCAGCTTTCGACACCCTGGGGCCAACGTCCTGACTTTC
clone size: NA; V gene: TRBV7-9; D gene: TRBD1; J gene: TRBJ2-7; CDR3 protein: CASSGRRDRGLYEQYF; CDR3 DNA: TGTGCCAGCAGCGGACGCCGGGACAGGGGGCTGTACGAGCAGTACTTC
clone size: NA; V gene: TRBV2; D gene: TRBD2; J gene: TRBJ2-1; CDR3 protein: CASSDLAGGRRDNEQFF; CDR3 DNA: TGTGCCAGCAGTGATCTGGCGGGAGGAAGGAGGGACAATGAGCAGTTCTTC
clone size: NA; V gene: TRBV19; D gene: NA; J gene: TRBJ1-2; CDR3 protein: CASSIDRKPYYGYTF; CDR3 DNA: TGTGCCAGTAGTATAGATCGTAAGCCTTACTATGGCTACACCTTC
clone size: NA; V gene: TRBV25-1; D gene: TRBD1; J gene: TRBJ1-5; CDR3 protein: CASSAGTEANQPQHF; CDR3 DNA: TGTGCCAGCAGTGCCGGGACAGAAGCCAATCAGCCCCAGCATTTT
clone size: NA; V gene: TRBV7-9; D gene: TRBD1; J gene: TRBJ1-2; CDR3 protein: CASSRDRVDYGYTF; CDR3 DNA: TGTGCCAGCAGCCGGGACAGGGTGGACTATGGCTACACCTTC
clone size: NA; V gene: TRBV5-1; D gene: TRBD1; J gene: TRBJ2-7; CDR3 protein: CASSLAGGPTGYEQYF; CDR3 DNA: TGCGCCAGCAGCTTGGCAGGGGGACCGACGGGCTACGAGCAGTACTTC
clone size: NA; V gene: TRBV5-6; D gene: TRBD1; J gene: TRBJ1-5; CDR3 protein: CASSFSGTGGNQPQHF; CDR3 DNA: TGTGCCAGCAGCTTTTCCGGGACAGGGGGGAATCAGCCCCAGCATTTT
clone size: NA; V gene: TRBV5-6; D gene: NA; J gene: TRBJ1-2; CDR3 protein: CASSRDTSNYGYTF; CDR3 DNA: TGTGCCAGCAGCCGAGACACCTCTAACTATGGCTACACCTTC
clone size: once; V gene: TRBV5-1; D gene: NA; J gene: TRBJ2-7; CDR3 protein: CASSPPTDSYEQYF; CDR3 DNA: TGCGCCAGCAGCCCCCCGACTGACTCCTACGAGCAGTACTTC
clone size: NA; V gene: TRBV6-5; D gene: TRBD1; J gene: TRBJ2-7; CDR3 protein: CASSDQTGVEQYF; CDR3 DNA: TGTGCCAGCAGTGACCAGACAGGGGTCGAGCAGTACTTC
clone size: NA; V gene: TRBV2; D gene: TRBD1; J gene: TRBJ1-2; CDR3 protein: CASRGTGNYGYTF; CDR3 DNA: TGTGCCAGCAGGGGGACAGGGAACTATGGCTACACCTTC
clone size: once; V gene: TRBV28; D gene: TRBD1; J gene: TRBJ1-2; CDR3 protein: CASSSTQGKYYGYTF; CDR3 DNA: TGTGCCAGCAGTTCAACACAGGGGAAATACTATGGCTACACCTTC
clone size: once; V gene: TRBV20-1; D gene: TRBD2; J gene: TRBJ2-3; CDR3 protein: CRAGGADTQYF; CDR3 DNA: TGCAGGGCGGGGGGGGCAGATACGCAGTATTTT
clone size: NA; V gene: TRBV9; D gene: TRBD1; J gene: TRBJ1-1; CDR3 protein: CASSVGDRGEVYTEAFF; CDR3 DNA: TGTGCCAGCAGCGTTGGGGACAGGGGGGAAGTTTACACTGAAGCTTTCTTT
clone size: few; V gene: TRBV25-1; D gene: NA; J gene: TRBJ2-7; CDR3 protein: CASSATDYEQYF; CDR3 DNA: TGTGCCAGCAGTGCCACTGATTACGAGCAGTACTTC
clone size: once; V gene: TRBV6-6; D gene: NA; J gene: TRBJ1-1; CDR3 protein: CASSYPSGWADTEAFF; CDR3 DNA: TGTGCCAGCAGTTACCCATCAGGGTGGGCGGACACTGAAGCTTTCTTT
clone size: NA; V gene: TRBV7-2; D gene: TRBD1; J gene: TRBJ2-7; CDR3 protein: CASSLGTGYEQYF; CDR3 DNA: TGTGCCAGCAGCTTGGGGACAGGCTACGAGCAGTACTTC
clone size: NA; V gene: TRBV28; D gene: NA; J gene: TRBJ1-6; CDR3 protein: CASSWGRPSPLHF; CDR3 DNA: TGTGCCAGCAGTTGGGGCAGGCCATCACCCCTCCACTTT
clone size: NA; V gene: TRBV28; D gene: NA; J gene: TRBJ1-5; CDR3 protein: CASSLESGVLGNQPQHF; CDR3 DNA: TGTGCCAGCAGTTTAGAAAGCGGGGTTTTGGGCAATCAGCCCCAGCATTTT
clone size: once; V gene: TRBV2; D gene: NA; J gene: TRBJ2-5; CDR3 protein: CASSEGELSETQYF; CDR3 DNA: TGTGCCAGCAGTGAAGGCGAGCTTTCAGAGACCCAGTACTTC
clone size: NA; V gene: TRBV27; D gene: NA; J gene: TRBJ1-2; CDR3 protein: CASRPRGENYGYTF; CDR3 DNA: TGTGCCAGCAGACCCCGGGGGGAGAACTATGGCTACACCTTC
clone size: NA; V gene: TRBV5-1; D gene: TRBD1; J gene: TRBJ2-5; CDR3 protein: CASSRQGQQETQYF; CDR3 DNA: TGCGCCAGCAGCCGACAGGGACAGCAAGAGACCCAGTACTTC
clone size: NA; V gene: TRBV7-3; D gene: TRBD1; J gene: TRBJ2-5; CDR3 protein: CASSLSRGFGETQYF; CDR3 DNA: TGTGCCAGCAGCTTAAGCAGGGGGTTTGGGGAGACCCAGTACTTC
clone size: few; V gene: TRBV4-2; D gene: TRBD2; J gene: TRBJ2-7; CDR3 protein: CASSQEGGSRSYEQYF; CDR3 DNA: TGTGCCAGCAGCCAAGAAGGCGGGAGTAGGTCCTACGAGCAGTACTTC
clone size: once; V gene: TRBV5-4; D gene: NA; J gene: TRBJ2-5; CDR3 protein: CASSLKTYQETQYF; CDR3 DNA: TGTGCCAGCAGCTTAAAGACTTACCAAGAGACCCAGTACTTC
clone size: once; V gene: TRBV29-1; D gene: NA; J gene: TRBJ1-2; CDR3 protein: CSVEYGVYGYTF; CDR3 DNA: TGCAGCGTTGAGTACGGTGTTTATGGCTACACCTTC
clone size: NA; V gene: TRBV5-1; D gene: TRBD2; J gene: TRBJ2-3; CDR3 protein: CASSLKASGKTDTQYF; CDR3 DNA: TGCGCCAGCAGCTTGAAGGCTAGCGGGAAAACAGATACGCAGTATTTT
clone size: NA; V gene: TRBV7-9; D gene: NA; J gene: TRBJ1-1; CDR3 protein: CASSSREGTEAFF; CDR3 DNA: TGTGCCAGCAGCTCCAGGGAGGGCACTGAAGCTTTCTTT